This T cell receptor beta chain was captured by sequencing in a study of T cell repertoires in cytomegalovirus infection. Study as a whole: CMV epitopes used comprised recently identified HLA-C-restricted ones and well-studied HLA-B-restricted ones. Public TCR beta signatures were indicative of both CMV infection and a matching HLA type. Findings of the study overall: Of the TCR beta families, the public ones yielded a cumulative frequency that identified carriers of CMV plus the relevant HLA. HLA-C-restricted TCR beta clonotypes specific for CMV led the ex vivo response.

Comment on this clonotype: Its antigen remains unidentified.

TCRdb re-derived calls from the reads in MiXCR, one entry per CDR3 protein. The data contain roughly 500,000 distinct CDR3 sequences, roughly 34% of them singletons. The input for sequencing was cultured PBMCs, taken from culture after CMV antigen stimulation. The TCR comes from a human donor in good health (CMV status not recorded). Some clones in this sample may be carry-over from other donors' samples.

Here the CDR3 reads CASSPGTGLSNQPQHF. The CDR3 DNA reads as TGTGCCAGCAGCCCGGGGACAGGGCTTAGCAATCAGCCCCAGCATTTT. This chain joins TRBV7-9 and TRBJ1-5; TRBD1 aligns across 9 bases. Per the germline V gene, CDR1 is SEHNR and CDR2 is FQNEAQ (reference sequence). The CDR3 covers 16 residues. V lost 5 bases and J lost 0; bases outside the gene matches: 5.